This T cell receptor (beta chain) was recovered during a study of CD4 T cells in relation to SARS-CoV-2 and coronaviruses. General study results and limits: No crossreactivity against non-spike viral proteins was tested here.

The CDR3 is made up of 16 amino acids. V gave up 4 bases and J gave up 5 bases, with 20 bases separating them. Uncultured naive and memory CD4+ T cells supplied DNA for deep TCR-beta sequencing. Some clones are missing from TCRdb's copy, which holds only in-frame ones; the method was immunoSEQ multiplex PCR. The sample shows more than 50,000 clones, around 86% of them seen only once. The unexposed donors gave CD4+ T cells in 2011-2018, prior to COVID-19. Naive and memory CD4+ T cells were separated from cryopreserved PBMCs. With respect to this clone: Its matching antigen is unknown.

The chain recombines TRBV5-3 with TRBJ2-3; D might be TRBD1 (8 bases). TRBV5-3 belongs to the ORF category, with a function that is uncertain. Sequenced material: memory CD4+ T cells from PBMCs. This receptor was obtained from a human donor in good health. The CDR3 here is CARSEPRTGREDTQYF. The CDR3 nucleotides are TGTGCCAGAAGCGAGCCTCGGACAGGGAGGGAAGATACGCAGTATTTT.